The present TCR beta chain was sequenced within a study of blood T cells in healthy people across ages. General study findings and limits: With naive T cell percentage, TCR beta diversity showed a strong correlation. In long-lived donors, naive CD4+ cell counts and diversity exceeded those of aged donors. A roughly linear fall in TCR beta diversity per million T cells was seen with increasing age.

This clonotype was seen only a few times. Its antigen remains unidentified. The V and J ends lost 2 bases and 4 bases respectively, with 9 bases between them. The CDR3 covers 15 residues. In germline, CDR1 is MNHEY, CDR2 SVGEGT. The authors ran a second PCR of about 6 to 11 cycles using a sample-barcoded 5' primer and a J-beta primer mix. TCRdb redid the calling of the 5' RACE reads with MiXCR, one entry per CDR3 protein. The sample includes 790,000 or so distinct CDR3 sequences, more than 55% seen only once; the top ten take under 30%. The TCR originated in a man between 35 and 55 years old in good health. The sequenced material came from blood. The gene calls are TRBV6-2 or TRBV6-3 and TRBJ2-6; a possible D gene is TRBD1 (6 bases). The CDR3 bases are TGTGCCAGCAGTTACGGGGGCGCCGGGGCCAACGTCCTGACTTTC. Its protein is CASSYGGAGANVLTF.